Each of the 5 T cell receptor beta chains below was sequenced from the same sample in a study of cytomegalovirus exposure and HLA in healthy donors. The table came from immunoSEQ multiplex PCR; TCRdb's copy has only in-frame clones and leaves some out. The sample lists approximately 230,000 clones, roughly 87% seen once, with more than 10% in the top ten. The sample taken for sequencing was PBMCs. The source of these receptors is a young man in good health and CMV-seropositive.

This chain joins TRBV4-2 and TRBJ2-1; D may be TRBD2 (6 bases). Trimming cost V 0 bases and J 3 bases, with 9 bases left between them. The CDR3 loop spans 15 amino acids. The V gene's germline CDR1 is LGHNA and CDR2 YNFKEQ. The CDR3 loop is CASSQELRGYNEQFF. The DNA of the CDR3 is TGTGCCAGCAGCCAAGAGTTGCGGGGCTACAATGAGCAGTTCTTC.

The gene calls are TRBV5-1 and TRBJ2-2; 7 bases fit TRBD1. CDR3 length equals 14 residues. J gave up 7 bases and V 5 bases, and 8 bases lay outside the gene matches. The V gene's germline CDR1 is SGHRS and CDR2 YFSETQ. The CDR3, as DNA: TGCGCCAGCAGACTAGGGACAGAGGACGGGGAGCTGTTTTTT. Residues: CASRLGTEDGELFF.

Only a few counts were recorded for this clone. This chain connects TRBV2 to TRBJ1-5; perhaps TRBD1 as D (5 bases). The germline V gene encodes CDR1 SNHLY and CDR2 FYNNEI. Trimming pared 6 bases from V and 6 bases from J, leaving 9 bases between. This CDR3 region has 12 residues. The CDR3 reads CASSYDSQPQHF. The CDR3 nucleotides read TGTGCCAGCAGCTACGACAGTCAGCCCCAGCATTTT.

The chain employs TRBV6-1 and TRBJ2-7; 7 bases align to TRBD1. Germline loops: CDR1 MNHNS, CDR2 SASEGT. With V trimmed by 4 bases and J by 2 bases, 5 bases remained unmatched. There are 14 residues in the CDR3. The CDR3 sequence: CASSARTGTYEQYF. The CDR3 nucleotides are TGTGCCAGCAGTGCTAGGACAGGAACCTACGAGCAGTACTTC.

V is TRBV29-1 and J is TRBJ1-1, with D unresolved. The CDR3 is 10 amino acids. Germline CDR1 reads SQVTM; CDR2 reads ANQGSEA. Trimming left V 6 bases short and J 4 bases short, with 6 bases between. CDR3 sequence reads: CSVKSTEAFF. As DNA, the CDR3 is TGCAGCGTAAAGAGCACTGAAGCTTTCTTT.